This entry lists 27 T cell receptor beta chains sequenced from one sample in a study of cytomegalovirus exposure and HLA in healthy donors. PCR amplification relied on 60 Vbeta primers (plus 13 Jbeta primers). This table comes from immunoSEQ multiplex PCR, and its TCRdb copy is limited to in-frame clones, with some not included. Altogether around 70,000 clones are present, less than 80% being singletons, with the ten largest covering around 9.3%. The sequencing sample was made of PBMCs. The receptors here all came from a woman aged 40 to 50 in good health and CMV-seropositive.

As DNA, the CDR3 is TGCGCCAGCAGCCGAGCAGGGGCGTCGGGTGAGCAGTACTTC. As protein: CASSRAGASGEQYF. The genes are TRBV4-3 and TRBJ2-7, with a weak D call TRBD1 (6 bases). Germline CDR1 is LGHNA and CDR2 is YSLEER. Trimming removed 4 bases at V and 7 bases at J, with 17 bases between. The CDR3 spans 14 residues.

CDR3 protein: CASSGTSNNWGEQFF. The CDR3 DNA follows: TGTGCCAGCTCCGGGACTAGTAACAATTGGGGAGAGCAGTTCTTC. This sequence joins TRBV11-3 and TRBJ2-1; the match to TRBD2 covers 8 bases. The CDR3 spans 15 residues. Trimming cost V 8 bases and J 10 bases; bases outside gene matches: 16. The germline CDR1 and CDR2 sequences are SGHNT and YENEEA.

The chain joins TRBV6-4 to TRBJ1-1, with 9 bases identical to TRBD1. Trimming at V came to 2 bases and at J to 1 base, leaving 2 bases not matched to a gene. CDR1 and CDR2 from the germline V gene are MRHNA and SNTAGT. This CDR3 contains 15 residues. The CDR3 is CASSDPGQGNTEAFF. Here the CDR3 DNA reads TGTGCCAGCAGTGACCCGGGACAGGGGAACACTGAAGCTTTCTTT.

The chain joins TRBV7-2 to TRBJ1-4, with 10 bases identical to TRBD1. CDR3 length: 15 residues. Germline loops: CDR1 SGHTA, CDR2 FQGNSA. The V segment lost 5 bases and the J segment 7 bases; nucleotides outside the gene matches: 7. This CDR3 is CASSITTGGIEKLFF. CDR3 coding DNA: TGTGCCAGCAGCATTACGACAGGGGGCATTGAAAAACTGTTTTTT.

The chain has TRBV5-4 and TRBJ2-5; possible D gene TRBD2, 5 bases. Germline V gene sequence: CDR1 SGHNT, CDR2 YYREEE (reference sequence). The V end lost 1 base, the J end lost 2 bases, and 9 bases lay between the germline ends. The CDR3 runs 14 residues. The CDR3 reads CASSLSSGQETQYF. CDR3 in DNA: TGTGCCAGCAGCTTGTCCAGCGGACAAGAGACCCAGTACTTC.

CDR3 sequence reads: CASSPEGGDTEAFF. Here the CDR3 DNA reads TGTGCCAGCTCACCGGAGGGGGGGGACACTGAAGCTTTCTTT. The chain couples TRBV18 to TRBJ1-1; D possibly corresponds to TRBD1 (6 bases). CDR1 and CDR2 from the germline V gene are KGHSH and LQKENI. V was trimmed by 3 bases and J by 3 bases, leaving 11 bases between them. This CDR3 spans 14 amino acids.

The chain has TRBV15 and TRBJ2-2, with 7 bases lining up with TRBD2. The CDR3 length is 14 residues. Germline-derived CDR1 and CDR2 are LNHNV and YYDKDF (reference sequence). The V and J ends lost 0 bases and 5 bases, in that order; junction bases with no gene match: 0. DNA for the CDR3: TGTGCCACCAGCAGAGAGGGGGGGACCGGGGAGCTGTTTTTT. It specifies CATSREGGTGELFF.

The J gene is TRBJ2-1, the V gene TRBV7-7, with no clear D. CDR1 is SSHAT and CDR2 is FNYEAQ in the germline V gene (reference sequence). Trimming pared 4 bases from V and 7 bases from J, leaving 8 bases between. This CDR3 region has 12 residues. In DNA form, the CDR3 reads TGTGCCAGCAGCTCACAGTCTAATGAGCAGTTCTTC. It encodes CASSSQSNEQFF.

The CDR3 nucleotides read TGTGCCAGCGGGAAGACAGGGGTTGGCGAGACCCAGTACTTC. Its protein is CASGKTGVGETQYF. This chain links TRBV9 with TRBJ2-5; 8 bases line up with TRBD1. The V gene's germline CDR1 is SGDLS and CDR2 YYNGEE. The CDR3 is 14 residues long. Losses at the gene ends were 7 bases for V and 5 bases for J; bases not matched to a gene: 10.

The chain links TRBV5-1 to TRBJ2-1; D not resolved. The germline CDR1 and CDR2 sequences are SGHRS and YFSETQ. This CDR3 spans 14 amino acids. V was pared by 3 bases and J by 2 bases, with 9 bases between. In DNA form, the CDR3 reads TGCGCCAGCAGCTCCAGGATGGCCTACAATGAGCAGTTCTTC. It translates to CASSSRMAYNEQFF. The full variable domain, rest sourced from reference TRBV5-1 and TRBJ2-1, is KAGVTQTPRYLIKTRGQQVTLSCSPISGHRSVSWYQQTPGQGLQFLFEYFSETQRNKGNFPGRFSGRQFSNSRSEMNVSTLELGDSALYLCASSSRMAYNEQFFGPGTRLTVL.

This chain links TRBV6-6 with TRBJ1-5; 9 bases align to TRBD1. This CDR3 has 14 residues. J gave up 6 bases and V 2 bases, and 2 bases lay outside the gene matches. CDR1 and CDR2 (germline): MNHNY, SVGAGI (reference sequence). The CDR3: CASSYGTGTQPQHF. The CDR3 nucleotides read TGTGCCAGCAGTTACGGGACAGGGACTCAGCCCCAGCATTTT.

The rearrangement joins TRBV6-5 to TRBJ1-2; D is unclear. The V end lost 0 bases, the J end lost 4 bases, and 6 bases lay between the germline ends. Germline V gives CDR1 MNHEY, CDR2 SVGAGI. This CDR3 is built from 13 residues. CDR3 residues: CASSYSGVYGYTF. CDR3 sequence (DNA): TGTGCCAGCAGTTACTCGGGAGTCTATGGCTACACCTTC.

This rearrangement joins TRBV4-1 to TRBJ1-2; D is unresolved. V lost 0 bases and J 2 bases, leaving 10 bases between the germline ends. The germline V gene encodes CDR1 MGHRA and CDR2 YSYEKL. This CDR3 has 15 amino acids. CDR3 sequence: CASSQDPGSNYGYTF. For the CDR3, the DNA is TGCGCCAGCAGCCAAGATCCAGGCTCGAACTATGGCTACACCTTC.

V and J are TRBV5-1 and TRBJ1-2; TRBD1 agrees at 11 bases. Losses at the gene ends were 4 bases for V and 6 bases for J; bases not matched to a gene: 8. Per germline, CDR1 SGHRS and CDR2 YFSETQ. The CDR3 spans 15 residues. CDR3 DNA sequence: TGCGCCAGCAGCCTGGCGGACAGGGGGCTTCATGGCTACACCTTC. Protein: CASSLADRGLHGYTF.

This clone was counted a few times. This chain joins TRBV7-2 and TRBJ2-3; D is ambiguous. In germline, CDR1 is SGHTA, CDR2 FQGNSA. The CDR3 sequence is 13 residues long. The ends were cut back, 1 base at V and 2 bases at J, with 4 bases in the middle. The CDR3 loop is CASSLDNTDTQYF. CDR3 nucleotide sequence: TGTGCCAGCAGCTTAGACAACACAGATACGCAGTATTTT.

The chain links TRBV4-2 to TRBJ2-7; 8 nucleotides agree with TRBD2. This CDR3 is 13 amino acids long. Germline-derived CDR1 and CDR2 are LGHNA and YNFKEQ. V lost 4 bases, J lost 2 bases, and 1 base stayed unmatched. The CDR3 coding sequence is TGTGCCAGCAGCCGGGGACTAGCCTACGAGCAGTACTTC. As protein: CASSRGLAYEQYF.

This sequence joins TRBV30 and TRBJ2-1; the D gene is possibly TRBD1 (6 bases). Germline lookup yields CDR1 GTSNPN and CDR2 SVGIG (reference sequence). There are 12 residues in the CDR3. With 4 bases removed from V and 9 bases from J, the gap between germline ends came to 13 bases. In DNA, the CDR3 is TGTGCCTGGACCCCAACAGGGTTTGAGCAGTTCTTC. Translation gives CAWTPTGFEQFF.

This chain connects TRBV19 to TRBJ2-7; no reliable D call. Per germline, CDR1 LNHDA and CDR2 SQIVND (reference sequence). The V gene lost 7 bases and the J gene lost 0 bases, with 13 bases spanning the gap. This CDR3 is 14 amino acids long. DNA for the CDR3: TGTGCCAGTACCCCCGGTCAGGCCTCCTACGAGCAGTACTTC. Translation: CASTPGQASYEQYF.

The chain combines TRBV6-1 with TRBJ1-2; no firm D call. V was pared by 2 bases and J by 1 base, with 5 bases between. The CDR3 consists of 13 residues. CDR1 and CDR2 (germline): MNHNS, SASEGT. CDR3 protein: CASSERGNYGYTF. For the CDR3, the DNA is TGTGCCAGCAGTGAACGGGGTAACTATGGCTACACCTTC.

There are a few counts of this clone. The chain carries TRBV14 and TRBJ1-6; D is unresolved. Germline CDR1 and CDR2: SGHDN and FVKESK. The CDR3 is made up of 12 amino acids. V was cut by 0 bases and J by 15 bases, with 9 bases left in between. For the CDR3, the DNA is TGTGCCAGCAGCCAAGATCCCTTTCTCCTCCACTTT. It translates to CASSQDPFLLHF.

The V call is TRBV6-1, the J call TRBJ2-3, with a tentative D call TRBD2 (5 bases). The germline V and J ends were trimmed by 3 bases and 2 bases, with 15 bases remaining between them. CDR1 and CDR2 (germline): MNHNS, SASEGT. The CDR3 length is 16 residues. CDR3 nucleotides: TGTGCCAGCAGTGATCCATTGACGGGGTTCACAGATACGCAGTATTTT. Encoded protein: CASSDPLTGFTDTQYF.

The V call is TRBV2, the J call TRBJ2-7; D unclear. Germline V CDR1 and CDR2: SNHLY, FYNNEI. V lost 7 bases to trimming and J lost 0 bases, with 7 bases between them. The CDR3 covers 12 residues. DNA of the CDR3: TGTGCCAGCACAGGCCTCTCCTACGAGCAGTACTTC. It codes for CASTGLSYEQYF. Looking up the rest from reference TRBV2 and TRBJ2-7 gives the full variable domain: EPEVTQTPSHQVTQMGQEVILRCVPISNHLYFYWYRQILGQKVEFLVSFYNNEISEKSEIFDDQFSVERPDGSNFTLKIRSTKLEDSAMYFCASTGLSYEQYFGPGTRLTVT.

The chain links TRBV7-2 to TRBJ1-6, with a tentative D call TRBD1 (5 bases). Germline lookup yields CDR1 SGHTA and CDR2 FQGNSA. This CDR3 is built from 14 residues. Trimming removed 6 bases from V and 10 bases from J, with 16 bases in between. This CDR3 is CASSPGAGGSPLHF. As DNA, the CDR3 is TGTGCCAGCAGTCCCGGGGCGGGGGGGTCACCCCTCCACTTT.

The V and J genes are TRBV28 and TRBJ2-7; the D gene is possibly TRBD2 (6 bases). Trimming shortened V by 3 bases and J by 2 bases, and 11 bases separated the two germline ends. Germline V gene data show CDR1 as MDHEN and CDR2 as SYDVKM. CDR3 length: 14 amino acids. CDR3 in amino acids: CASSFIGEAYEQYF. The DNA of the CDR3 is TGTGCCAGCAGTTTTATCGGGGAGGCCTACGAGCAGTACTTC.

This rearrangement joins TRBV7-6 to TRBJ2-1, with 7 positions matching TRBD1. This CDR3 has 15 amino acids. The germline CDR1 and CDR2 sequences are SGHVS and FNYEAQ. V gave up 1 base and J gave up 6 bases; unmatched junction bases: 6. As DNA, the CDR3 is TGTGCCAGCAGCTTAGAGGGGGCGCCTATCAATGAGCAGTTCTTC. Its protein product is CASSLEGAPINEQFF.

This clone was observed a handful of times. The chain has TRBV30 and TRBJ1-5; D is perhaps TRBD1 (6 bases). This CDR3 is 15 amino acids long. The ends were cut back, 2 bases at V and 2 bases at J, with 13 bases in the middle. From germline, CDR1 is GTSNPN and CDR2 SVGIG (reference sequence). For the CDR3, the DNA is TGTGCCTGGAGTTCAAACGGACAGCGCAATCAGCCCCAGCATTTT. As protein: CAWSSNGQRNQPQHF.

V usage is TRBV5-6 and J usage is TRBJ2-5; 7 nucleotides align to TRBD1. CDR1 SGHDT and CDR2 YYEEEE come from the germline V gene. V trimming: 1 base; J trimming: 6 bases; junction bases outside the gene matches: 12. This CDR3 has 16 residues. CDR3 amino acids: CASSLLVGRGQKTQYF. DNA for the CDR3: TGTGCCAGCAGCTTGTTGGTAGGCCGGGGACAGAAGACCCAGTACTTC.